Detailed here is one T cell receptor beta chain. What it recognizes is unknown. This specimen comes from a study of siplizumab effects on memory and regulatory T cells. Whole-study findings and limits: Roughly 75-95% of proliferating CD4+ or CD8+ clones lacked an assignable naive or memory phenotype. The alloresponse seemed to draw substantially on naive T cells, which appeared more diverse than memory cells.

Repertoires were generated with immunoSEQ multiplex PCR, while TCRdb's copy carries only in-frame clones and drops some. The sample includes 70,000 to 95,000 clones, 85% to 90% of them seen just once. The CDR3 extends over 16 amino acids. The germline gives CDR1 LGHNA, CDR2 YSLEER. The V end was cut by 4 bases, the J end by 6 bases, with 19 bases between. The clonotype originates from a human donor in good health. Sequencing was performed on CD4+ T cells sorted from blood. The rearrangement uses TRBV4-3 and TRBJ2-1; D remains unclear. CDR3 loop: CASSLERNSPSNEQFF. In DNA, the CDR3 is TGCGCCAGCAGCCTCGAACGGAACAGCCCCTCCAATGAGCAGTTCTTC.